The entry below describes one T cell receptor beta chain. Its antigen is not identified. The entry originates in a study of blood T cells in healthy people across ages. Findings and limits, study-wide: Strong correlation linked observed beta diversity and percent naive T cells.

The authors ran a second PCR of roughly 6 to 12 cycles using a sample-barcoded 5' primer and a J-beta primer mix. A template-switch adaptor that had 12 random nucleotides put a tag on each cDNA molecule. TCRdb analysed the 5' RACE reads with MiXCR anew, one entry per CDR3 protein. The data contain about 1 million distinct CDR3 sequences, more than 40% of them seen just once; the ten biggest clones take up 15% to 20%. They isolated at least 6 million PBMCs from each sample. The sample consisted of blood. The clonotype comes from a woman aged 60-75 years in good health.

CDR3 in amino acids: CAISETTGVETQYF. Written as DNA, the CDR3 is TGTGCCATCAGTGAGACGACAGGGGTAGAGACCCAGTACTTC. This chain joins TRBV10-3 and TRBJ2-5; 8 nucleotides line up with TRBD1. CDR3 length: 14 amino acids. V gave up 2 bases and J gave up 4 bases; unmatched junction bases: 3. CDR1 is ENHRY and CDR2 is SYGVKD in the germline V gene.